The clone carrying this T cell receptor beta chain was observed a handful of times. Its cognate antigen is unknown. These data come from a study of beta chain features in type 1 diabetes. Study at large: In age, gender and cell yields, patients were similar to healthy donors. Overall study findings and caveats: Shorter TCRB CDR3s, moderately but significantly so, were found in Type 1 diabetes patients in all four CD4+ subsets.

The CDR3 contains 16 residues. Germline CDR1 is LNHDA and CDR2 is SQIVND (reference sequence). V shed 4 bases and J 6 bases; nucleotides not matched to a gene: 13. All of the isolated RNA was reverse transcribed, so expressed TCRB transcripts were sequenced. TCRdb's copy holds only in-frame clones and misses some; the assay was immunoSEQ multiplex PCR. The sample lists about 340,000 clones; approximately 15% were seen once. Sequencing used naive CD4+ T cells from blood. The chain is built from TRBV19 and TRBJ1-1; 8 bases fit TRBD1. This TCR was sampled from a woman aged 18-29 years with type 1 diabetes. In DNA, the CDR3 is TGTGCCAGTAGTACCCGAGGGACAGGTGGTCGGTCTGAAGCTTTCTTT. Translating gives CASSTRGTGGRSEAFF.